These 21 T cell receptor beta chains were sequenced from one sample in a study of blood T cell repertoires in COVID-19. The method was immunoSEQ multiplex PCR; TCRdb's version includes in-frame clones alone and lacks a portion of them. The table records 300,000 to 350,000 clones, around 80% of them present only once. Sequenced: peripheral blood. These receptors all come from a man aged 25-45 years with active or convalescent COVID-19.

V gene TRBV6-5 combines with J gene TRBJ2-2; 8 bases align to TRBD1. CDR1 MNHEY and CDR2 SVGAGI come from the germline V gene. V was clipped by 5 bases and J by 7 bases; unmatched bases: 9. This CDR3 is built from 15 residues. DNA for the CDR3: TGTGCCAGCAGTCTAGGACAGGGATCGTACGGGGAGCTGTTTTTT. The encoded protein is CASSLGQGSYGELFF.

This clone was seen once. The same CDR3 also results from other DNA sequences found in this sample. V usage is TRBV25-1 and J usage is TRBJ2-3, with D perhaps TRBD1 (5 bases). The CDR3 is made up of 13 amino acids. Trimming shortened V by 2 bases and J by 3 bases, and 6 bases separated the two germline ends. CDR1 and CDR2 (germline): MGHDK, SYGVNS. The CDR3 DNA reads as TGTGCCAGCAGTGAACAGGGAACAGATACGCAGTATTTT. The encoded protein is CASSEQGTDTQYF. Full variable domain (missing parts from reference TRBV25-1 and TRBJ2-3): EADIYQTPRYLVIGTGKKITLECSQTMGHDKMYWYQQDPGMELHLIHYSYGVNSTEKGDLSSESTVSRIRTEHFPLTLESARPSHTSQYLCASSEQGTDTQYFGPGTRLTVL.

The V call is TRBV6-5, the J call TRBJ1-2; 8 nucleotides align to TRBD1. V lost 5 bases, J lost 2 bases, and 1 base stayed unmatched. The CDR3 is 13 amino acids. Germline V gene sequence: CDR1 MNHEY, CDR2 SVGAGI. In nucleotides, the CDR3 is TGTGCCAGCAGTCCAGGGGGCAACTATGGCTACACCTTC. Its translation: CASSPGGNYGYTF.

This clone was seen a single time. The V gene is TRBV6-2 or TRBV6-3, the J gene TRBJ1-4; D is undetermined. The CDR3 is made up of 13 amino acids. V was clipped by 7 bases and J by 7 bases, with 13 bases between them. Germline V gene data show CDR1 as MNHEY and CDR2 as SVGEGT. The CDR3 bases are TGTGCCAGCACCCCGAACGCCGGTGAAAAACTGTTTTTT. Protein product: CASTPNAGEKLFF.

The V gene is TRBV9, the J gene TRBJ1-4; TRBD1 matches at 8 bases. The CDR3 contains 17 residues. V was pared by 0 bases and J by 4 bases, with 8 bases of the junction left unmatched. Germline V gene sequence: CDR1 SGDLS, CDR2 YYNGEE. DNA for the CDR3: TGTGCCAGCAGCGTAGGGCAGGGGGCTCGCGGTAATGAAAAACTGTTTTTT. As protein: CASSVGQGARGNEKLFF. The whole variable domain, filled in from reference TRBV9 and TRBJ1-4, reads DSGVTQTPKHLITATGQRVTLRCSPRSGDLSVYWYQQSLDQGLQFLIQYYNGEERAKGNILERFSAQQFPDLHSELNLSSLELGDSALYFCASSVGQGARGNEKLFFGSGTQLSVL.

This clone showed up just a few times. The chain is built from TRBV19 and TRBJ1-6; D remains ambiguous. Germline CDR1 and CDR2: LNHDA and SQIVND (reference sequence). The V and J ends lost 5 bases and 11 bases respectively, with 16 bases between them. The CDR3 contains 14 residues. CDR3 DNA: TGTGCCAGTAGTCCGGGAAACCTTGGGGCACCCCTCCACTTT. Its translation: CASSPGNLGAPLHF.

The chain employs TRBV3-1 (or the pseudogene TRBV3-2) and TRBJ2-5; the match to TRBD2 covers 10 bases. Germline V gene lookup returns CDR1 LGHDT and CDR2 YNNKEL (reference sequence). The CDR3 is 16 residues long. Trimming took 4 bases from V and 5 from J; bases not matched to a gene: 10. The chain's CDR3 is CASSPISGGADETQYF. CDR3 DNA sequence: TGTGCCAGCAGCCCAATAAGCGGGGGGGCCGATGAGACCCAGTACTTC.

The chain carries TRBV28 and TRBJ2-5; tentative D call: TRBD2 (6 bases). This CDR3 has 15 amino acids. Looked up from germline, CDR1 is MDHEN and CDR2 is SYDVKM. Trimming pared 8 bases from V and 5 bases from J, leaving 21 bases between. DNA for the CDR3: TGTGCCAGCCGTCGCTTGGGGGGTTCCGGTGAGACCCAGTACTTC. Protein: CASRRLGGSGETQYF.

V and J are TRBV10-3 and TRBJ2-7; D is perhaps TRBD2 (7 bases). The length of the CDR3 is 13 residues. V was clipped by 7 bases and J by 5 bases, with 15 bases between them. Germline assignment: CDR1 ENHRY and CDR2 SYGVKD. CDR3 sequence reads: CAIKGGALNEQYF. The CDR3 region has the DNA TGTGCCATCAAAGGGGGGGCACTCAACGAGCAGTACTTC.

As to this clone: The germline gene is not matched at one end of the junction; a read error may be the cause. The identical CDR3 is also encoded by other nucleotide sequences in the sample. The chain carries TRBV10-1 and TRBJ1-1, with a tentative D call TRBD1 (6 bases). There are 15 residues in the CDR3. CDR1 and CDR2 from the germline V gene are WNHNN and SYGVQD (reference sequence). Written as DNA, the CDR3 is TGCGCCAGCAGTGATCCATACAGGGCCGGCACTGAAGCTTTCTTC. It encodes CASSDPYRAGTEAFF.

The chain is built from TRBV28 and TRBJ2-2; no reliable D call. Between the trimmed V and J ends, which lost 0 bases and 7 bases, there was a span of 12 bases. This CDR3 has 15 residues. CDR1 and CDR2 from the germline V gene are MDHEN and SYDVKM. For the CDR3, the DNA is TGTGCCAGCAGTTTATGGAGGCAAACGGGCGGGGAGCTGTTTTTT. Encoded protein: CASSLWRQTGGELFF.

This rearrangement joins TRBV6-4 to TRBJ2-7; TRBD2 is a possible D gene (6 bases). Germline V gene sequence: CDR1 MRHNA, CDR2 SNTAGT. V was trimmed by 4 bases and J by 6 bases, leaving 13 bases between them. The CDR3 length is 13 residues. The CDR3 region has the DNA TGTGCCAGCAGTGTAGCGGAGGGGCTCGAGCAGTACTTC. Translation: CASSVAEGLEQYF.

Comments on this clone: One junction end does not reproduce the germline sequence, and a read error may be involved. The chain employs TRBV7-9 and TRBJ2-1; D gene ambiguous. The CDR3 has 13 residues. Germline V gene data show CDR1 as SEHNR and CDR2 as FQNEAQ (reference sequence). The CDR3 protein is CVSSLLAPNEQFF. The CDR3, as DNA: TGTGTCAGCAGTCTCTTAGCTCCGAATGAGCAGTTCTTC.

This clone was recorded once. CDR3 protein: CASKSTGRGGYTF. The CDR3 DNA reads as TGTGCCAGCAAATCGACAGGGCGAGGTGGCTACACCTTC. This rearrangement joins TRBV2 to TRBJ1-2; 7 nucleotides match TRBD1. CDR3 length equals 13 residues. With 7 bases clipped from V and 7 bases from J, the junction kept 9 bases outside the gene matches. Per the germline V gene, CDR1 is SNHLY and CDR2 is FYNNEI. Looking up the rest from reference TRBV2 and TRBJ1-2 gives the full variable domain: EPEVTQTPSHQVTQMGQEVILRCVPISNHLYFYWYRQILGQKVEFLVSFYNNEISEKSEIFDDQFSVERPDGSNFTLKIRSTKLEDSAMYFCASKSTGRGGYTFGSGTRLTVV.

The chain uses TRBV27 and TRBJ2-5; no reliable D call. The ends were cut back, 2 bases at V and 1 base at J, with 8 bases in the middle. The CDR3 consists of 14 residues. Per the germline V gene, CDR1 is MNHEY and CDR2 is SMNVEV (reference sequence). CDR3 sequence (DNA): TGTGCCAGCAGTTTACCTTCGGGCCAAGAGACCCAGTACTTC. The encoded protein is CASSLPSGQETQYF.

Only one count was recorded for this clone. The V and J genes are TRBV18 and TRBJ2-7; 9 bases are shared with TRBD1. Trimming took 3 bases from V and 2 from J; bases not matched to a gene: 8. Germline values: CDR1 KGHSH, CDR2 LQKENI. The CDR3 consists of 16 residues. CDR3 coding DNA: TGTGCCAGCTCACCCCGCCGGGACAGGGATACCTACGAGCAGTACTTC. Protein product: CASSPRRDRDTYEQYF.

V is TRBV5-8 and J is TRBJ1-1, with 7 bases lining up with TRBD1. CDR1 and CDR2 from the germline V gene are SGHTS and YDEGEE. The CDR3 is made up of 14 amino acids. Trimming cost V 8 bases and J 0 bases; bases outside gene matches: 7. This CDR3 reads CARALTGLNTEAFF. Written as DNA, the CDR3 is TGTGCCAGAGCTCTGACAGGGCTGAACACTGAAGCTTTCTTT.

The rearrangement uses TRBV13 and TRBJ2-1; TRBD2 matches at 8 bases. The length of the CDR3 is 15 residues. Germline V CDR1 and CDR2: PRHDT, FYEKMQ (reference sequence). V gave up 5 bases and J gave up 3 bases; unmatched junction bases: 6. The CDR3, as DNA: TGTGCCAGCAGCACGGGAGGGCCCCTCTACAATGAGCAGTTCTTC. Its translation is CASSTGGPLYNEQFF.

The V call is TRBV6-5, the J call TRBJ1-1; tentative D call: TRBD1 (5 bases). The ends were cut back, 6 bases at V and 4 bases at J, with 12 bases in the middle. Germline values: CDR1 MNHEY, CDR2 SVGAGI. CDR3 length: 13 residues. The CDR3 DNA is TGTGCCAGCAGCCACGGGGGACGCACTGAAGCTTTCTTT. This translates into CASSHGGRTEAFF.

The CDR3 DNA follows: TGTGCCAGCAGCTTTGTGGGACAGGGGAATTCACCCCTCCACTTT. Its translation: CASSFVGQGNSPLHF. The chain couples TRBV5-4 to TRBJ1-6; 10 nucleotides align to TRBD1. The CDR3 is 15 residues long. The germline V gene has CDR1 SGHNT and CDR2 YYREEE (reference sequence). With 2 bases clipped from V and 7 bases from J, the junction kept 3 bases outside the gene matches.

This clone appeared once. The V and J genes are TRBV5-6 and TRBJ2-2; 12 bases match TRBD2. Germline loops: CDR1 SGHDT, CDR2 YYEEEE. The CDR3 contains 16 residues. V was pared by 7 bases and J by 7 bases, with 11 bases of the junction left unmatched. For the CDR3, the DNA is TGTGCCAGCGACGGAACTAGCGGGGGGCCCCACGGGGAGCTGTTTTTT. Protein sequence: CASDGTSGGPHGELFF.